This entry concerns a single TCR beta chain. Its antigen is not identified. This entry belongs to a study of cytomegalovirus exposure and HLA in healthy donors. PCR used 60 Vbeta primers and 13 Jbeta primers. Measured with immunoSEQ multiplex PCR; TCRdb has only the in-frame clones, and not every one. The sample consists of some 110,000 clones, approximately 9.4% of them appearing once. This CDR3 region has 16 residues. J was trimmed by 1 base and V by 0 bases; bases with no gene match: 2. Germline loops: CDR1 KGHSH, CDR2 LQKENI. Whole-study findings and limits: Association of around 17,000 TCR beta sequences with HLA alleles was found at 0.05 false discovery rate in a later analysis. In a later analysis, a genetic analysis reported fewer productive-TCR N-insertions in an Asian-associated ancestry cluster than the cohort average. In a later analysis, V- and J-gene trimming of beta chains associated with a DCLRE1C missense variant, replicated independently.

This rearrangement joins TRBV18 to TRBJ1-1, with 10 bases fitting TRBD1. This TCR was sampled from a young man in good health and CMV-seronegative. Sample: PBMCs. The CDR3 bases are TGTGCCAGCTCACCACCGTGGACAGGGGGGAACACTGAAGCTTTCTTT. Its protein product is CASSPPWTGGNTEAFF. The full variable domain, with the rest looked up from reference TRBV18 and TRBJ1-1, is NAGVMQNPRHLVRRRGQEARLRCSPMKGHSHVYWYRQLPEEGLKFMVYLQKENIIDESGMPKERFSAEFPKEGPSILRIQQVVRGDSAAYFCASSPPWTGGNTEAFFGQGTRLTVV.